Each of the 6 T cell receptor beta chains below was sequenced from the same sample in a study of cytomegalovirus exposure and HLA in healthy donors. PCR primers comprised 60 Vbeta and 13 Jbeta primers. The repertoire was sequenced with immunoSEQ multiplex PCR; TCRdb's copy has only in-frame clones and lacks some. This sample has under 100,000 clones, with roughly 79% found just once. The sequencing input was PBMCs. The receptors shown here come from a woman between 65 and 79 years old in good health and CMV-seropositive.

The chain has TRBV14 and TRBJ1-3; D gene ambiguous. Looked up from germline, CDR1 is SGHDN and CDR2 is FVKESK. V gave up 1 base and J gave up 6 bases, with 7 bases separating them. The CDR3 extends over 13 amino acids. CDR3 amino acids: CASSQASTNTIYF. For the CDR3, the DNA is TGTGCCAGCAGCCAAGCTAGTACAAACACCATATATTTT.

The chain joins TRBV28 to TRBJ2-7; tentative D call: TRBD1 (6 bases). The CDR3 has 15 residues. The V gene's germline CDR1 is MDHEN and CDR2 SYDVKM. V was pared by 6 bases and J by 0 bases, with 15 bases between. CDR3 sequence (DNA): TGTGCCAGCAGCCTCGAGGGGGTGTCCTCCTACGAGCAGTACTTC. This encodes CASSLEGVSSYEQYF.

The V gene is TRBV12-2, the J gene TRBJ2-3; the table assigns TRBD2, which was not confirmed against the DNA. TRBV12-2 is annotated as a pseudogene. CDR3 length: 23 residues. The CDR3 region has the DNA TGTGCAAGTCGCCTAGGGCGAGGGGGAGAGGGGGCTAGCGGGAGGGCCTGGGGAGATACGCAGTATTTT. Amino acid sequence: CASRLGRGGEGASGRAWGDTQYF.

This clone was counted between two and nine times. V and J are TRBV11-3 and TRBJ1-1; D possibly corresponds to TRBD1 (5 bases). CDR3 size: 13 residues. The germline gives CDR1 SGHNT, CDR2 YENEEA. V lost 3 bases, J lost 2 bases, and 7 bases lay in between. DNA for the CDR3: TGTGCCAGCAGCTTGGGGGGAAACACTGAAGCTTTCTTT. It translates to CASSLGGNTEAFF.

V and J are TRBV29-1 and TRBJ2-5; perhaps TRBD2 as D (6 bases). Trimming shortened V by 7 bases and J by 4 bases, and 16 bases separated the two germline ends. This CDR3 has 13 amino acids. Germline CDR1 reads SQVTM; CDR2 reads ANQGSEA. CDR3 sequence (DNA): TGCAGCGACGAGGAGGGTCTAAGAGAGACCCAGTACTTC. Translating it yields CSDEEGLRETQYF.

V gene TRBV6-5 combines with J gene TRBJ1-2; 8 bases are shared with TRBD1. V was clipped by 4 bases and J by 8 bases; unmatched bases: 6. CDR3 length equals 13 residues. CDR1 and CDR2 (germline): MNHEY, SVGAGI. The CDR3 reads CASSSQGTGGYTF. The DNA for the CDR3 is TGTGCCAGCAGTTCACAGGGGACAGGAGGCTACACCTTC.